This T cell receptor beta chain originates from a study of early T cells in non-severe SARS-CoV-2 infection. Study details: The study sequenced bulk RNA from unsorted whole blood, with chains unpaired. Study observations and caveats: VDJdb-based matching was biased toward anti-spike CD8 responses and missed private and CD4 specificities.

This clonotype was seen a handful of times. What it binds is unknown. Unique molecular identifiers were affixed to single, distinct cDNA molecules. MiXCR was run by TCRdb on the 5' RACE reads, yielding one entry per CDR3 protein. The repertoire includes 60,000 or so distinct CDR3 sequences, 10% to 13% of them detected once, and approximately 1.7% sits in the top ten. This receptor was identified in an adult who was a healthcare worker with PCR-confirmed SARS-CoV-2 infection or an uninfected control (not recorded which). The specimen sequenced was whole blood.

CDR3 nucleotides: TGTGCCAGCAGTGTAGAGCGGGGACGACCCGGGGAGCTGTTTTTT. Translating gives CASSVERGRPGELFF. The V and J genes are TRBV11-2 and TRBJ2-2; TRBD2 matches at 7 bases. Germline V CDR1 and CDR2: SGHAT, FQNNGV. The CDR3 runs to 15 residues. V dropped 6 bases and J dropped 6; count of bases not matched to a gene: 10.